The present T cell receptor beta chain was sequenced within a study of shared clonotypes between healthy human individuals. The study, taken as a whole, reports: Clonotype sharing across donors was expected to vary with sequencing depth. Clonotypes shared by all four donors outscored non-shared clonotypes in generation probability.

Clones were read by immunoSEQ multiplex PCR, and TCRdb kept only the in-frame ones, dropping some. In the table there are some 680,000 clones, about 80% of which are singletons. This CDR3 region has 13 residues. The germline V and J ends were trimmed by 5 bases and 5 bases, with 10 bases remaining between them. CDR1 and CDR2 from the germline V gene are LNHDA and SQIVND (reference sequence). To note about this clone: What it recognizes is unknown.

Sequenced sample: memory CD4+ T cells sorted from blood. Indicated subset: CD45RA-negative fraction. The chain couples TRBV19 to TRBJ1-3; no reliable D call. This clonotype was sampled from a woman younger than 45 in good health. The CDR3 DNA sequence: TGTGCCAGTAGTTCGACAAGGCGAAACACCATATATTTT. This translates into CASSSTRRNTIYF.